Listed below are T cell receptor beta chains from one sample, sequenced in a study of cytomegalovirus exposure and HLA in healthy donors. Here immunoSEQ multiplex PCR was the method, and the copy in TCRdb shows in-frame clones only, minus some. The table lists 150,000 to 200,000 clones, over 70% of them singletons, with approximately 0.51% in the top ten. The sequenced material came from PBMCs. The source of these receptors is a woman aged 50 to 65 in good health and CMV-seronegative. CDR3s include the opening cysteine and the closing phenylalanine or tryptophan. D genes are given only for firm matches. Only part of the rows carry a size: once, few, many, or a class if the clone is expanded.

>TRBJ2-3|TRBV7-6|TRBD2|once
CASSLSGTSGGPMGLDTQYF
TGTGCCAGCAGCTTGAGCGGGACTAGCGGGGGACCAATGGGTCTAGATACGCAGTATTTT
>TRBJ2-7|TRBV7-8|TRBD2|NA
CASSLGAGGEQYF
TGTGCCAGCAGCTTAGGGGCGGGAGGCGAGCAGTACTTC
>TRBJ1-2|TRBV7-2|NA|NA
CASSRKSGGGHYGYTF
TGTGCCAGCAGCCGCAAATCGGGGGGAGGTCACTATGGCTACACCTTC
>TRBJ1-2|TRBV28|NA|NA
CASSLRANYGYTF
TGTGCCAGCAGTTTGAGAGCAAACTATGGCTACACCTTC
>TRBJ2-5|TRBV27|NA|once
CASSLSPGYQETQYF
TGTGCCAGCAGTTTGAGTCCCGGGTACCAAGAGACCCAGTACTTC
>TRBJ2-4|TRBV2|TRBD2|NA
CASRPRLAGGRGRNIQYF
TGTGCCAGCAGACCTCGATTAGCGGGAGGGCGGGGAAGAAACATTCAGTACTTC
>TRBJ2-5|TRBV11-1|NA|NA
CASSPGYSGLLQETQYF
TGTGCCAGCAGCCCAGGTTATTCGGGACTGCTACAAGAGACCCAGTACTTC
>TRBJ1-6|TRBV6-5|NA|NA
CASSYGGEPRDSPLHF
TGTGCCAGCAGTTACGGTGGGGAGCCAAGGGATTCACCCCTCCACTTT
>TRBJ1-5|TRBV19|NA|NA
CASMGRGASNQPQHF
TGTGCCAGTATGGGGCGGGGGGCGAGCAATCAGCCCCAGCATTTT
>TRBJ2-1|TRBV7-3|NA|NA
CASSSRGNEQFF
TGTGCCAGCAGCTCCAGGGGTAATGAGCAGTTCTTC
>TRBJ1-5|TRBV18|TRBD1|NA
CASSPSTGTGSGQPQHF
TGTGCCAGCTCACCATCTACCGGGACAGGGTCGGGTCAGCCCCAGCATTTT
>TRBJ1-2|TRBV2|NA|NA
CASRERATGLGYGYTF
TGTGCCAGCAGAGAACGGGCCACAGGGTTGGGGTATGGCTACACCTTC
>TRBJ2-7|TRBV6-6|TRBD2|once
CASSGGSLAGGLQQYF
TGTGCCAGCAGTGGGGGGTCTCTAGCGGGGGGCCTTCAGCAGTACTTC
>TRBJ2-7|TRBV5-6|NA|NA
CASSLKGRGRFEQYF
TGTGCCAGCAGCTTGAAGGGCAGGGGCCGTTTCGAGCAGTACTTC
>TRBJ2-1|TRBV25-1|NA|once
CASNRDSYNEQFF
TGTGCCAGCAACCGGGACTCTTACAATGAGCAGTTCTTC
>TRBJ1-2|TRBV4-1|NA|few
CASSQGRGRRKESYGYTF
TGCGCCAGCAGCCAAGGAAGGGGAAGGAGAAAGGAGTCCTATGGCTACACCTTC
>TRBJ1-5|TRBV5-8|NA|few
CASSNVGVGPQHF
TGTGCCAGCAGCAATGTCGGGGTGGGGCCCCAGCATTTT
>TRBJ2-1|TRBV9|TRBD2|NA
CASGGPAGTLYNEQFF
TGTGCCAGCGGGGGACCAGCGGGGACTCTCTACAATGAGCAGTTCTTC
>TRBJ2-7|TRBV28|NA|NA
CASLPMAGRYEQYF
TGTGCCAGCCTTCCCATGGCAGGGCGGTACGAGCAGTACTTC
>TRBJ1-4|TRBV7-2|NA|NA
CASSTGGSRGEKLFF
TGTGCCAGCAGCACTGGGGGAAGCAGGGGCGAAAAACTGTTTTTT
>TRBJ2-5|TRBV28|TRBD2|NA
CASSFLSGRSKETQYF
TGTGCCAGCAGTTTTCTTAGCGGGAGGTCAAAAGAGACCCAGTACTTC
>TRBJ2-5|TRBV7-9|TRBD2|NA
CASSLALRLATKETQYF
TGTGCCAGCAGCTTAGCGTTGCGACTAGCGACAAAAGAGACCCAGTACTTC
>TRBJ1-4|TRBV27|TRBD1|once
CARNRGFNEKLFF
TGTGCCAGGAACAGGGGTTTTAATGAAAAACTGTTTTTT
>TRBJ2-7|TRBV10-1|TRBD2|few
CASAASGLNEQYF
TGCGCCAGCGCCGCTAGCGGGTTGAACGAGCAGTACTTC
>TRBJ2-2|TRBV18|NA|NA
CASSDAGTGELFF
TGTGCCAGCTCAGATGCGGGCACCGGGGAGCTGTTTTTT
>TRBJ2-1|TRBV6-6|TRBD2|NA
CASRGTSGSNEQFF
TGTGCCAGCAGAGGGACTAGCGGGAGCAATGAGCAGTTCTTC
>TRBJ2-7|TRBV11-2|TRBD1|NA
CASRRPGQGSYEQYF
TGTGCCAGCAGACGGCCGGGACAGGGGTCCTACGAGCAGTACTTC
>TRBJ1-4|TRBV5-6|TRBD1|NA
CASSRQGVNEKLFF
TGTGCCAGCAGCAGACAGGGGGTTAATGAAAAACTGTTTTTT
>TRBJ2-3|TRBV28|NA|NA
CASSRNTDTQYF
TGTGCCAGCAGCAGGAACACAGATACGCAGTATTTT
>TRBJ1-6|TRBV5-1|TRBD1|NA
CASSLASGTGGGSPLHF
TGCGCCAGCAGCTTAGCCTCCGGGACAGGGGGTGGTTCACCCCTCCACTTT
>TRBJ1-5|TRBV28|TRBD1|NA
CASSLRQGARRQPQHF
TGTGCCAGCAGTCTCCGACAGGGGGCGCGACGGCAGCCCCAGCATTTT
>TRBJ2-7|TRBV4-3|TRBD2|NA
CASSLKRGALYEQYF
TGCGCCAGCAGTCTGAAGCGGGGGGCCCTCTACGAGCAGTACTTC
>TRBJ2-5|TRBV5-6|TRBD2|NA
CASSSLTAGETQYF
TGTGCCAGCAGCTCTTTGACAGCGGGGGAGACCCAGTACTTC
>TRBJ1-2|TRBV6-6|TRBD1|NA
CASTQRTGDYGYTF
TGTGCCAGCACCCAAAGGACAGGGGACTATGGCTACACCTTC
>TRBJ1-1|TRBV6-1|NA|NA
CASSQGFSEAFF
TGTGCCAGCAGTCAGGGTTTCTCCGAAGCTTTCTTT
>TRBJ2-1|TRBV4-1|TRBD2|NA
CASSPLAAYNEQFF
TGCGCCAGCAGCCCCCTAGCGGCCTACAATGAGCAGTTCTTC
>TRBJ1-5|TRBV19|NA|NA
CARQRDWNQPQHF
TGTGCCAGGCAACGAGATTGGAATCAGCCCCAGCATTTT
>TRBJ2-5|TRBV28|NA|NA
CASSLFSYQETQYF
TGTGCCAGCAGTTTATTTAGTTACCAAGAGACCCAGTACTTC
>TRBJ1-2|TRBV4-2|TRBD1|NA
CASSRDFRDRGSLHIGYTF
TGTGCCAGCAGCCGAGATTTTCGGGACAGGGGATCTCTACATATAGGCTACACCTTC
>TRBJ2-1|TRBV5-1|TRBD2|NA
CASSAGLAGGDEQFF
TGCGCCAGCAGCGCAGGACTAGCGGGAGGCGATGAGCAGTTCTTC
>TRBJ2-1|TRBV19|TRBD2|NA
CASSRGRGGLSHNEQFF
TGTGCCAGTAGTAGGGGCCGGGGGGGTCTCTCCCACAATGAGCAGTTCTTC
>TRBJ2-7|TRBV28|NA|NA
CASSPPGHLYEQYF
TGTGCCAGCAGTCCCCCGGGACACCTCTACGAGCAGTACTTC
>TRBJ2-1|TRBV7-8|TRBD2|NA
CASSLTGTSGIFEQFF
TGTGCCAGCAGCTTAACCGGGACTAGCGGGATATTTGAGCAGTTCTTC
>TRBJ1-3|TRBV5-1|NA|once
CASRLESSGNTIYF
TGCGCCAGCCGACTCGAGAGCTCTGGAAACACCATATATTTT
>TRBJ2-7|TRBV14|NA|NA
CASSQVRGYEQYF
TGTGCCAGCAGCCAAGTTCGCGGCTACGAGCAGTACTTC
>TRBJ2-7|TRBV9|NA|NA
CASSHSTAANEQYF
TGTGCCAGCAGCCATTCGACCGCGGCCAATGAGCAGTACTTC
>TRBJ2-1|TRBV7-9|NA|few
CASSSSERDPSEQFF
TGTGCCAGCAGCTCTTCCGAAAGAGATCCCTCGGAGCAGTTCTTC
>TRBJ2-1|TRBV18|TRBD2|NA
CASSLRPAGGSYNEQFF
TGTGCCAGCTCATTAAGGCCAGCGGGGGGCTCCTACAATGAGCAGTTCTTC
>TRBJ2-3|TRBV6-6|TRBD1|once
CASSGQGAGDTQYF
TGTGCCAGCAGTGGACAGGGGGCTGGAGATACGCAGTATTTT
>TRBJ2-7|TRBV28|TRBD1|NA
CASSLGRQGARIYEQYF
TGTGCCAGCAGTTTGGGAAGACAGGGGGCAAGAATCTACGAGCAGTACTTC
>TRBJ2-7|TRBV11-2|TRBD1|NA
CASSVTGQSYEQYF
TGTGCCAGCAGCGTAACGGGACAGAGCTACGAGCAGTACTTC
>TRBJ1-4|TRBV5-6|NA|few
CASSLPGLGDEKLFF
TGTGCCAGCAGTTTACCGGGACTCGGGGATGAAAAACTGTTTTTT
>TRBJ1-1|TRBV4-1|NA|NA
CASSQAALGVWATEAFF
TGCGCCAGCAGCCAAGCCGCCCTCGGGGTTTGGGCCACTGAAGCTTTCTTT
>TRBJ2-3|TRBV7-9|NA|NA
CASSLGHYTDTQYF
TGTGCCAGCAGCTTAGGGCACTACACAGATACGCAGTATTTT
>TRBJ2-5|TRBV18|NA|once
CASSPPTRETQYF
TGTGCCAGCTCACCACCAACTAGAGAGACCCAGTACTTC
>TRBJ2-5|TRBV5-6|TRBD1|NA
CASSPDREETQYF
TGTGCCAGCAGCCCTGACAGGGAAGAGACCCAGTACTTC
>TRBJ1-5|TRBV7-7|TRBD1|NA
CASSQGVGQPQHF
TGTGCTAGCAGCCAGGGGGTAGGTCAGCCCCAGCATTTT